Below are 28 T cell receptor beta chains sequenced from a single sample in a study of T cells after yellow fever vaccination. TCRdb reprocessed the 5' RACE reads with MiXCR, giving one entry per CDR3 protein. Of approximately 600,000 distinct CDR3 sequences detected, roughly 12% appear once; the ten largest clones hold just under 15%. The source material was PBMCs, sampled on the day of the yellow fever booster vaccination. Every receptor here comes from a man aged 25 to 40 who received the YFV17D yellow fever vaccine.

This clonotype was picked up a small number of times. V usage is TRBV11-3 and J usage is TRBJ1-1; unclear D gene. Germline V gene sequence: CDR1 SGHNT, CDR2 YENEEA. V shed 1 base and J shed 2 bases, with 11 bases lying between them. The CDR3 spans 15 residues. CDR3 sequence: CASSLGGNRNTEAFF. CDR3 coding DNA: TGTGCCAGCAGCTTAGGGGGTAATCGTAACACTGAAGCTTTCTTT. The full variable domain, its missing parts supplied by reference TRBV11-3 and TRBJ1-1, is EAGVVQSPRYKIIEKKQPVAFWCNPISGHNTLYWYLQNLGQGPELLIRYENEEAVDDSQLPKDRFSAERLKGVDSTLKIQPAELGDSAVYLCASSLGGNRNTEAFFGQGTRLTVV.

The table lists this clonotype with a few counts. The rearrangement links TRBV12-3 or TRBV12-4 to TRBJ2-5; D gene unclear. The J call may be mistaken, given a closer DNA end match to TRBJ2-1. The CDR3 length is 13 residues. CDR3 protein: CASSPTTPPTQFF. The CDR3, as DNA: TGTGCCAGCAGCCCCACTACACCGCCGACCCAGTTCTTC.

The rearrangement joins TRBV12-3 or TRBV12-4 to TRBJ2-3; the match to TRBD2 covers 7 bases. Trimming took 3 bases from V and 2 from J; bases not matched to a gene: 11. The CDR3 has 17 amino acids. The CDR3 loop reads CASSLAQRGLSTDTQYF. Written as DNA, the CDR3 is TGTGCCAGCAGTTTGGCTCAGCGGGGACTATCCACAGATACGCAGTATTTT.

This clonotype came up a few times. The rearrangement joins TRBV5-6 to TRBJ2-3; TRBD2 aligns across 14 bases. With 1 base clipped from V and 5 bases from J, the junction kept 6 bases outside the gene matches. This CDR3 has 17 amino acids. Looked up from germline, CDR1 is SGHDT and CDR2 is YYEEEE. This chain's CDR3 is CASSLLGLAGAQDTQYF. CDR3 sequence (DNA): TGTGCCAGCAGCTTGCTGGGACTAGCGGGAGCCCAAGATACGCAGTATTTT.

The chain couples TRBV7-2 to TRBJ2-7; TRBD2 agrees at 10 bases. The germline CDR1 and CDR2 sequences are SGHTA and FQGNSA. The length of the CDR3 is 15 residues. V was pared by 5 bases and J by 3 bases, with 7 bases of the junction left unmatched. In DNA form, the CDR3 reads TGTGCCAGCAGCATTAGCGGGGGGCGTAGCTACGAGCAGTACTTC. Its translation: CASSISGGRSYEQYF.

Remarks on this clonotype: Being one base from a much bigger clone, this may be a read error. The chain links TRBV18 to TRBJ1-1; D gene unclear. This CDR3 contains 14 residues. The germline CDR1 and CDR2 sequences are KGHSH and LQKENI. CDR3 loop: CASSETRMNAEAFF. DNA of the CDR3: TGTGCCAGCTCAGAGACAAGGATGAACGCTGAAGCTTTCTTT.

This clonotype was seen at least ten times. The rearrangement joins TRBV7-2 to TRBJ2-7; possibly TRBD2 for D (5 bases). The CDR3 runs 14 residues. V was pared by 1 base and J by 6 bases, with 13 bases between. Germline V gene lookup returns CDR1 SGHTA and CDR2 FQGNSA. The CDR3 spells CASSLVLVEAEQYF. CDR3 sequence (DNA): TGTGCCAGCAGCTTAGTACTAGTGGAGGCCGAGCAGTACTTC.

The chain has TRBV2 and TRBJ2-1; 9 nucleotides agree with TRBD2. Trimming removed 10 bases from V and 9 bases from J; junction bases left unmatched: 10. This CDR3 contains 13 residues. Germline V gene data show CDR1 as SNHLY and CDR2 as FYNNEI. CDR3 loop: CAIIWREGTEQFF. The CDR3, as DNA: TGTGCCATCATCTGGCGGGAGGGCACTGAGCAGTTCTTC.

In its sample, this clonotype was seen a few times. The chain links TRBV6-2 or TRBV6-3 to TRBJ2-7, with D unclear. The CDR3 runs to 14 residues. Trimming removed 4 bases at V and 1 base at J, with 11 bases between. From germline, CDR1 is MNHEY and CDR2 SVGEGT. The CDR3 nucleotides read TGTGCCAGCAGTTCACAGCCTCGATCCTACGAGCAGTACTTC. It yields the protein CASSSQPRSYEQYF.

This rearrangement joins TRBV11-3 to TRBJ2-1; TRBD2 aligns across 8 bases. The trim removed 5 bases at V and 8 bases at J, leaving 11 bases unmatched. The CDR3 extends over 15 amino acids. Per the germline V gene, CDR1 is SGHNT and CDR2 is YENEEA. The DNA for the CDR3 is TGTGCCAGCAGCCCCCGGGCGTCGGGGGGGGATGAGCAGTTCTTC. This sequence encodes CASSPRASGGDEQFF.

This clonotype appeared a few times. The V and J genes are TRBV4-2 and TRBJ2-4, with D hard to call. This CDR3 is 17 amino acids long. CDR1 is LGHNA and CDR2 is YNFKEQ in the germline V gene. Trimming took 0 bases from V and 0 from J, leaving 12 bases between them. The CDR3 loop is CASSQEGLMLAKNIQYF. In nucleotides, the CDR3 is TGTGCCAGCAGCCAAGAAGGGCTGATGCTAGCCAAAAACATTCAGTACTTC.

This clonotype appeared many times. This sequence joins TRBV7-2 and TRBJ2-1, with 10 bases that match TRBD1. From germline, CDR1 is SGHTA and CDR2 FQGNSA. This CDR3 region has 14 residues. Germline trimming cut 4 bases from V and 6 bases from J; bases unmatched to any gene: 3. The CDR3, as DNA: TGTGCCAGCAGCTCGAGACAGGGGGCCAATGAGCAGTTCTTC. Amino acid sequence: CASSSRQGANEQFF.

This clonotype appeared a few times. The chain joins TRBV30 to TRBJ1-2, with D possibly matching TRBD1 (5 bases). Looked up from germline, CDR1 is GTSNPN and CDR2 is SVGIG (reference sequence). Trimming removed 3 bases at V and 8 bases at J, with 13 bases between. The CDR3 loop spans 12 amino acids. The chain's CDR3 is CAWSPGGDGYTF. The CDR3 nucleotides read TGTGCCTGGAGCCCCGGGGGGGACGGCTACACCTTC.

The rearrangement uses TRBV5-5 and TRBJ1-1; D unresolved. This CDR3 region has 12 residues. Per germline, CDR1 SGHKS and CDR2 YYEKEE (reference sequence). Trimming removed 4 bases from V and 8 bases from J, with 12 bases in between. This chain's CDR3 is CASSDSRMEAFF. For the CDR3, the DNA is TGTGCCAGCAGCGATAGTCGGATGGAAGCTTTCTTT.

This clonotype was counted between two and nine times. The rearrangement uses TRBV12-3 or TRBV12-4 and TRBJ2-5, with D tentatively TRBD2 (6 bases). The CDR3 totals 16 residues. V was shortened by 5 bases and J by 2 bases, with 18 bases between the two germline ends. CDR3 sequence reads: CASSPNPSVAQETQYF. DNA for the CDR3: TGTGCCAGCAGTCCAAATCCTAGCGTAGCACAAGAGACCCAGTACTTC.

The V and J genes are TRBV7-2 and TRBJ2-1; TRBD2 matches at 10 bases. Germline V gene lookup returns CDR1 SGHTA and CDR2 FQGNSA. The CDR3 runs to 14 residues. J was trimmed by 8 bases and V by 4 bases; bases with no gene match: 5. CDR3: CASSSLAGEYEQFF. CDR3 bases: TGTGCCAGCAGCTCCCTAGCGGGAGAGTATGAGCAGTTCTTC.

The CDR3: CASSYMRERGTQYF. The CDR3 DNA reads as TGTGCCAGCAGTTATATGCGGGAGAGGGGTACGCAGTATTTT. V is TRBV6-5 and J is TRBJ2-3; TRBD2 matches 7 bases. The CDR3 length is 14 residues. Germline V lookup: CDR1 MNHEY, CDR2 SVGAGI. Losses at the gene ends were 3 bases for V and 8 bases for J; bases not matched to a gene: 8.

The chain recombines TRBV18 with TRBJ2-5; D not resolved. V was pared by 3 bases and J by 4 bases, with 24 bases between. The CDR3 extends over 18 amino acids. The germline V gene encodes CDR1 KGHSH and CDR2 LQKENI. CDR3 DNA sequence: TGTGCCAGCTCACCTCGTAGGCCGACGGAGAGTGTCGGAGAGACCCAGTACTTC. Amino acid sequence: CASSPRRPTESVGETQYF.

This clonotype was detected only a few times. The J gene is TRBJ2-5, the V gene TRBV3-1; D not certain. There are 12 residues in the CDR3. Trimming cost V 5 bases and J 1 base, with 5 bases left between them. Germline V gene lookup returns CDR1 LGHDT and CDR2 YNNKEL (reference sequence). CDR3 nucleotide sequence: TGTGCCAGCAGCGAGCGCCAAGAGACCCAGTACTTC. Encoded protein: CASSERQETQYF.

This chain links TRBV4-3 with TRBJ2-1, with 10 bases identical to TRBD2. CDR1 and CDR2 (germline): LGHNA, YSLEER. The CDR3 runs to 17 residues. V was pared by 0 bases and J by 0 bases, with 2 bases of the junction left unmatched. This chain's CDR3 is CASSQEGLAVSYNEQFF. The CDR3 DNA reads TGCGCCAGCAGCCAAGAAGGACTAGCGGTCTCCTACAATGAGCAGTTCTTC.

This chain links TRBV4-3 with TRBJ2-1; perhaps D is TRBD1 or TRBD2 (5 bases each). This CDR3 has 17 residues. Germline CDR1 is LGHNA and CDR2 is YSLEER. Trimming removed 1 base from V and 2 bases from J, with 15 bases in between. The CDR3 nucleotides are TGCGCCAGCAGCCAAGCCCTCCGGGACCTCACCTACAATGAGCAGTTCTTC. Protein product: CASSQALRDLTYNEQFF.

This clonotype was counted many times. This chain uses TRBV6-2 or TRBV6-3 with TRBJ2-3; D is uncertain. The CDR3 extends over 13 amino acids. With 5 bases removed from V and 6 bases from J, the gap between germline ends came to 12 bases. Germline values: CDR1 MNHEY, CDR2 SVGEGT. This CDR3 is CASSDPTRDTQYF. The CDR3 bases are TGTGCCAGCAGTGACCCCACGCGTGATACGCAGTATTTT.

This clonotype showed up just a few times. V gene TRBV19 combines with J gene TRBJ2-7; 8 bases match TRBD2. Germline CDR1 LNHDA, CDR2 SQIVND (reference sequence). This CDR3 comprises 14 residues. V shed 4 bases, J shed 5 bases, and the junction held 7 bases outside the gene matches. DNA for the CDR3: TGTGCCAGTAGTAGAAGCGGGAGTCTGAACGAGCAGTACTTC. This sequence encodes CASSRSGSLNEQYF.

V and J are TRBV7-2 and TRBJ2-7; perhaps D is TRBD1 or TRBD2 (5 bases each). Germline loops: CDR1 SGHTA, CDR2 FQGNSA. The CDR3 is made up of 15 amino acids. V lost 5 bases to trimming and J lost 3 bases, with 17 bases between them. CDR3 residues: CASSQGPLKGYEQYF. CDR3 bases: TGTGCCAGCAGCCAGGGACCTCTAAAGGGCTACGAGCAGTACTTC.

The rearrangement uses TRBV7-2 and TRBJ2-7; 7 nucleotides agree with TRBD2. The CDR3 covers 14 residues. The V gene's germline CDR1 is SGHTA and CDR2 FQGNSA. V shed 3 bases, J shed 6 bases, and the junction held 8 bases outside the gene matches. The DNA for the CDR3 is TGTGCCAGCAGCTTGAGTGGGCGGGAGTTCGAGCAGTACTTC. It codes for CASSLSGREFEQYF.

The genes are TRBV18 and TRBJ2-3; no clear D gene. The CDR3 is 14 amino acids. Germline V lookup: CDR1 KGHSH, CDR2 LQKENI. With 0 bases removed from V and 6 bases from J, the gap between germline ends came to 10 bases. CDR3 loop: CASSPPSDGDTQYF. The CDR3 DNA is TGTGCCAGCTCACCACCGTCTGATGGGGATACGCAGTATTTT.

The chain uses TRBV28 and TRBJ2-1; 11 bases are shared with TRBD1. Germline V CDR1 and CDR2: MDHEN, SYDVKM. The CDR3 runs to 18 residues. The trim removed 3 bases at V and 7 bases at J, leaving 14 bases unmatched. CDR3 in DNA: TGTGCCAGCAGTTTCGGTAGTAGTACGGGACAGGGGGGGAATGAGCAGTTCTTC. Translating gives CASSFGSSTGQGGNEQFF.

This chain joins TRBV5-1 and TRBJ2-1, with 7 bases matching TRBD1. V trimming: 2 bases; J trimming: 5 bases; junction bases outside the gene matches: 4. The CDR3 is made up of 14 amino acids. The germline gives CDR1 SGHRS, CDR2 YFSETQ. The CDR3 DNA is TGCGCCAGCAGCTTTAGGGGGCTCGACAATGAGCAGTTCTTC. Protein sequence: CASSFRGLDNEQFF.